These 26 T cell receptor beta chains originate from one sample sequenced in a study of OX40 agonist ivuxolimab in advanced cancers. Library preparation used the immunoSEQ multiplex PCR assay. The source is immuneACCESS, and TCRdb retained only in-frame sequences with V and J called. Part of the clones is not carried over; for the studies checked, unresolved V genes explain less than half of this, and the remainder is unexplained. Here the sample has roughly 93,000 clones; under 85% occur a single time. Clones ranked in the top ten supply about 6% of the sample. The source material was CD4+ or CD8+ T cells sorted from blood, sampled in a trial of the OX40 agonist ivuxolimab. These receptors were taken from an adult with an advanced solid tumor such as melanoma, head and neck, liver or kidney cancer.

The J gene is TRBJ2-2, the V gene TRBV11-2; 10 bases are a match to TRBD1. J was trimmed by 8 bases and V by 4 bases; bases with no gene match: 7. Per the germline V gene, CDR1 is SGHAT and CDR2 is FQNNGV. CDR3 length: 15 amino acids. The CDR3 nucleotides are TGTGCCAGCAGCTCCCGGACAGGGGGTGGAGGGGAGCTGTTTTTT. Its translation is CASSSRTGGGGELFF.

CDR3 DNA sequence: TGTGCCAGCGGACTAGCCATTGCCGGGGAGCTGTTTTTT. Translation gives CASGLAIAGELFF. The chain joins TRBV2 to TRBJ2-2, with 8 bases aligning to TRBD2. Germline-derived CDR1 and CDR2 are SNHLY and FYNNEI. There are 13 residues in the CDR3. The V gene end was trimmed by 8 bases and the J gene end by 6 bases; junction bases not matched to a gene: 5.

This chain connects TRBV6-4 to TRBJ2-3, with 10 bases aligning to TRBD2. Germline V gene data show CDR1 as MRHNA and CDR2 as SNTAGT. The CDR3 extends over 14 amino acids. J gave up 4 bases and V 5 bases, and 3 bases lay outside the gene matches. CDR3 amino acids: CASSPSGGADTQYF. The DNA of the CDR3 is TGTGCCAGCAGTCCGAGCGGGGGGGCAGATACGCAGTATTTT.

The chain carries TRBV27 and TRBJ2-7; 11 positions agree with TRBD2. The germline V gene has CDR1 MNHEY and CDR2 SMNVEV (reference sequence). The V and J ends lost 3 bases and 2 bases, in that order; junction bases with no gene match: 3. CDR3 size: 15 residues. The CDR3 loop is CASSFLAGGTYEQYF. CDR3 bases: TGTGCCAGCAGTTTCCTAGCGGGAGGTACCTACGAGCAGTACTTC.

The chain has TRBV29-1 and TRBJ2-1; possibly TRBD1 or TRBD2 for D (5 bases each). Trimming removed 7 bases at V and 10 bases at J, with 14 bases between. Looked up from germline, CDR1 is SQVTM and CDR2 is ANQGSEA. The CDR3 totals 11 residues. Written as DNA, the CDR3 is TGCAGCGCCGAGGGGCTAGGCGAGCAGTTCTTC. As protein: CSAEGLGEQFF.

In this sample, this clone turned up once. The chain links TRBV29-1 to TRBJ2-7; perhaps TRBD2 as D (5 bases). The ends were cut back, 6 bases at V and 6 bases at J, with 15 bases in the middle. Germline-derived CDR1 and CDR2 are SQVTM and ANQGSEA. The CDR3 is 12 residues long. This CDR3 is CSVGLGASEQYF. The CDR3 nucleotides are TGCAGCGTGGGTCTGGGAGCCTCCGAGCAGTACTTC.

The chain uses TRBV28 and TRBJ1-2, with TRBD1 identical over 11 bases. The CDR3 runs to 17 residues. Germline lookup yields CDR1 MDHEN and CDR2 SYDVKM. J was trimmed by 8 bases and V by 2 bases; bases with no gene match: 13. CDR3 sequence reads: CASSLMGRTGGFNGYTF. Written as DNA, the CDR3 is TGTGCCAGCAGTTTAATGGGGCGGACAGGGGGCTTCAACGGCTACACCTTC.

The chain uses TRBV5-1 and TRBJ1-1; 8 bases agree with TRBD1. From germline, CDR1 is SGHRS and CDR2 YFSETQ. There are 13 residues in the CDR3. V shed 5 bases, J shed 5 bases, and the junction held 5 bases outside the gene matches. The CDR3 here is CASSPQGVTEAFF. CDR3 DNA sequence: TGCGCCAGCAGTCCACAGGGGGTAACTGAAGCTTTCTTT.

The V and J genes are TRBV10-3 and TRBJ1-6; 8 bases are shared with TRBD1. This CDR3 spans 14 amino acids. Germline CDR1 reads ENHRY; CDR2 reads SYGVKD. With 6 bases clipped from V and 5 bases from J, the junction kept 3 bases outside the gene matches. The CDR3 protein is CAIRPTGDNSPLHF. CDR3 DNA sequence: TGTGCCATCAGACCGACAGGGGATAATTCACCCCTCCACTTT.

The V and J genes are TRBV7-8 and TRBJ2-7; 10 bases agree with TRBD2. The length of the CDR3 is 18 residues. Germline loops: CDR1 SGHVS, CDR2 FQNEAQ. Trimming cost V 1 base and J 3 bases; bases outside gene matches: 12. The CDR3 coding sequence is TGTGCCAGCAGCTTAGTTGGACTAGCGGTCTTCCCCCACTACGAGCAGTACTTC. Encoded protein: CASSLVGLAVFPHYEQYF.

In nucleotides, the CDR3 is TGTGCCACCAGCAGGGGGCCCGGCGGGGCATACAATGAGCAGTTCTTC. It specifies CATSRGPGGAYNEQFF. J is TRBJ2-1 and V is TRBV15; tentatively, D is TRBD2 (6 bases). The ends were cut back, 3 bases at V and 4 bases at J, with 16 bases in the middle. The germline V gene encodes CDR1 LNHNV and CDR2 YYDKDF (reference sequence). The CDR3 runs to 16 residues.

The chain recombines TRBV2 with TRBJ1-5; D might be TRBD1 (5 bases). V shed 6 bases and J shed 4 bases, with 13 bases lying between them. The CDR3 has 14 residues. From germline, CDR1 is SNHLY and CDR2 FYNNEI. Written as DNA, the CDR3 is TGTGCCAGCAGGGGACTCGCATTGAATCAGCCCCAGCATTTT. Protein sequence: CASRGLALNQPQHF.

This chain uses TRBV18 with TRBJ2-7; 9 nucleotides match TRBD1. The germline V gene encodes CDR1 KGHSH and CDR2 LQKENI. Trimming removed 4 bases from V and 0 bases from J; junction bases left unmatched: 7. This CDR3 comprises 16 residues. The CDR3: CASSQNRDRDSYEQYF. CDR3 nucleotides: TGTGCCAGCTCACAAAACCGGGACAGGGACTCCTACGAGCAGTACTTC.

This chain links TRBV5-1 with TRBJ2-1; D is perhaps TRBD1 (5 bases). Germline V lookup: CDR1 SGHRS, CDR2 YFSETQ. The ends were cut back, 4 bases at V and 1 base at J, with 12 bases in the middle. The CDR3 runs to 15 residues. The CDR3 region has the DNA TGCGCCAGCAGCGAGATGGGGCAGTCCTACAATGAGCAGTTCTTC. Translated: CASSEMGQSYNEQFF.

This chain connects TRBV7-2 to TRBJ2-1; 7 bases agree with TRBD1. The germline CDR1 and CDR2 sequences are SGHTA and FQGNSA. The length of the CDR3 is 15 residues. Trimming took 5 bases from V and 4 from J; bases not matched to a gene: 8. The CDR3 protein is CASSPRRGRYNEQFF. The CDR3 nucleotides are TGTGCCAGCAGCCCCCGAAGGGGGCGTTACAATGAGCAGTTCTTC.

V gene TRBV7-8 combines with J gene TRBJ2-1; D not resolved. Trimming took off 5 bases at V and 0 bases at J, with 17 bases between the two ends. CDR3 length: 17 amino acids. Germline assignment: CDR1 SGHVS and CDR2 FQNEAQ. This chain's CDR3 is CASSPPFLSPSYNEQFF. CDR3 DNA: TGTGCCAGCAGCCCTCCCTTTTTGAGCCCCTCCTACAATGAGCAGTTCTTC.

This clone showed up just once. The junction differs from germline at one of its ends, possibly a read error. This chain links TRBV30 with TRBJ1-1; no reliable D call. Germline loops: CDR1 GTSNPN, CDR2 SVGIG (reference sequence). The CDR3 runs to 12 residues. This CDR3 is CAWTDKNTEAFF. CDR3 DNA: TGTGCTTGGACCGACAAGAACACTGAAGCTTTCTTT.

The rearrangement links TRBV10-2 to TRBJ1-6; D call uncertain. The ends were cut back, 4 bases at V and 9 bases at J, with 7 bases in the middle. The CDR3 contains 12 residues. CDR1 and CDR2 (germline): WSHSY, SAAADI. The CDR3 sequence is CASSGEASPLHF. Written as DNA, the CDR3 is TGCGCCAGCAGTGGGGAGGCTTCACCCCTCCACTTT.

The table lists this clone with a count of one. The chain uses TRBV5-1 and TRBJ1-3; D is uncertain. Germline V gene data show CDR1 as SGHRS and CDR2 as YFSETQ. V lost 5 bases and J 4 bases, leaving 13 bases between the germline ends. The CDR3 spans 14 residues. The CDR3 nucleotides read TGCGCCAGCAGACCCGGAATGGTGGGAAACACCATATATTTT. Its translation is CASRPGMVGNTIYF.

The chain carries TRBV7-2 and TRBJ2-3; D is perhaps TRBD1 or TRBD2 (5 bases each). The CDR3 length is 17 residues. Trimming left V 3 bases short and J 0 bases short, with 16 bases between. Germline lookup yields CDR1 SGHTA and CDR2 FQGNSA. The CDR3 bases are TGTGCCAGCAGCTTCCCGGTGAGAGGGGCTAGCACAGATACGCAGTATTTT. Amino acids: CASSFPVRGASTDTQYF.

This sequence joins TRBV19 and TRBJ1-1; D not resolved. V lost 0 bases and J lost 8, with 10 bases in between. The CDR3 length is 13 residues. CDR1 and CDR2 from the germline V gene are LNHDA and SQIVND (reference sequence). The CDR3 DNA is TGTGCCAGTAGTATAGAGGGCCGGAGGGAAGCTTTCTTT. It is translated as CASSIEGRREAFF.

This clone was seen a single time. The gene calls are TRBV6-5 and TRBJ1-5; D is unclear. CDR1 is MNHEY and CDR2 is SVGAGI in the germline V gene. The germline V and J ends were trimmed by 6 bases and 3 bases, with 15 bases remaining between them. The CDR3 is 15 amino acids. The DNA for the CDR3 is TGTGCCAGCAGACCCCCGGGCTCCTACAATCAGCCCCAGCATTTT. Translating gives CASRPPGSYNQPQHF.

The chain uses TRBV7-9 and TRBJ2-5; 7 bases are a match to TRBD1. V trimming: 3 bases; J trimming: 3 bases; junction bases outside the gene matches: 4. Per germline, CDR1 SEHNR and CDR2 FQNEAQ (reference sequence). This CDR3 is built from 14 residues. The CDR3 DNA follows: TGTGCCAGCAGCTTCCGACAGGGTGAAGAGACCCAGTACTTC. This sequence encodes CASSFRQGEETQYF.

This rearrangement joins TRBV10-1 to TRBJ2-7; D might be TRBD2 (5 bases). The CDR3 covers 13 residues. Per germline, CDR1 WNHNN and CDR2 SYGVQD (reference sequence). V lost 4 bases to trimming and J lost 6 bases, with 13 bases between them. CDR3 residues: CASSGKRGSEQYF. The CDR3 bases are TGCGCCAGCAGTGGTAAAAGAGGGAGCGAGCAGTACTTC.

The genes are TRBV6-5 and TRBJ2-7; 11 bases are a match to TRBD1. The CDR3 totals 14 residues. From germline, CDR1 is MNHEY and CDR2 SVGAGI. The V and J ends lost 2 bases and 4 bases, in that order; junction bases with no gene match: 1. The CDR3 DNA sequence: TGTGCCAGCAGTTACGGACAGGGGGCTTACGAGCAGTACTTC. Protein sequence: CASSYGQGAYEQYF.

V is TRBV7-2 and J is TRBJ1-2; D uncertain. The CDR3 runs 15 residues. Trimming cost V 3 bases and J 8 bases, with 19 bases left between them. Germline assignment: CDR1 SGHTA and CDR2 FQGNSA. CDR3 DNA: TGTGCCAGCAGCTTGGGATACGGGGAGCCGGGAGGCTACACCTTC. Residues: CASSLGYGEPGGYTF.